This entry is about one TCR beta chain. The antigen is not known. The time point is: sample taken at primary tumor resection. No cell sorting; template was whole RNA from tumor, lung tissue or PBMC. This specimen belongs to a study of spatial heterogeneity in lung cancer. The overall study: The study consistently detected more beta-chain than alpha-chain sequences.

Regarding the study as a whole: Expanded alpha and beta TCR counts within tumors tracked tumor mutation counts. Ubiquitous and regional nonsynonymous mutation counts were tracked by ubiquitous and regional expanded TCR counts, respectively.

TCRdb re-derived calls from the 5' RACE reads in MiXCR, one entry per CDR3 protein. The data contain 3,500 to 4,000 distinct CDR3 sequences, just over 5% of them seen just once; the ten biggest clones take up approximately 33%. In germline, CDR1 is SEHNR, CDR2 FQNEAQ (reference sequence). Trimming at V came to 2 bases and at J to 2 bases, leaving 2 bases not matched to a gene. The CDR3 consists of 15 residues. The TCR originated in a female donor with early-stage non-small cell lung cancer. J is TRBJ1-3 and V is TRBV7-9, with 8 bases matching TRBD1. Sequencing was performed on lung tumor tissue, taken at surgery. The CDR3: CASSLQGATGNTIYF. The CDR3 DNA is TGTGCCAGCAGCTTACAGGGGGCTACTGGAAACACCATATATTTT.